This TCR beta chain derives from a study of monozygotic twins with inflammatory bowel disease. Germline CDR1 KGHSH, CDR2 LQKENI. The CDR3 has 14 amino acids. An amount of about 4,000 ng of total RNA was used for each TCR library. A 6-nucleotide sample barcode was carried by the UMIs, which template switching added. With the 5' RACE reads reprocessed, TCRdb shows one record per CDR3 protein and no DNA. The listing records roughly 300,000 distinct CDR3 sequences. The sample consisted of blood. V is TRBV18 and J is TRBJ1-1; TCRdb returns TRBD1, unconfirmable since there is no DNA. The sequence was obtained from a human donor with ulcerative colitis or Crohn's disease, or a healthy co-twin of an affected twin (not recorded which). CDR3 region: CASSPGPRGTEAFF.